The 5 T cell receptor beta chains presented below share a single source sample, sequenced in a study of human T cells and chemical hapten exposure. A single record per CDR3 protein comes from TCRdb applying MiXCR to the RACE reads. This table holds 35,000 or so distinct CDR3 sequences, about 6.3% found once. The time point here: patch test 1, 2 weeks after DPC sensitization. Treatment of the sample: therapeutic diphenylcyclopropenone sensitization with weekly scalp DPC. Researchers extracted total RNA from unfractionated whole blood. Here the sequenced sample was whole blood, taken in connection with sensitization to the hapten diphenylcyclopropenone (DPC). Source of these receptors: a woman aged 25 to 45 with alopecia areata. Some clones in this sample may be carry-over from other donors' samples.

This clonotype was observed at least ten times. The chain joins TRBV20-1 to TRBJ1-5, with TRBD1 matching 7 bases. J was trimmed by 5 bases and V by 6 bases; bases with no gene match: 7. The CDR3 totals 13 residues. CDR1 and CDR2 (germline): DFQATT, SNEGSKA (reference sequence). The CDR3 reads CSASRDRDQPQHF. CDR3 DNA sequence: TGCAGTGCCAGCCGGGACAGAGATCAGCCCCAGCATTTT.

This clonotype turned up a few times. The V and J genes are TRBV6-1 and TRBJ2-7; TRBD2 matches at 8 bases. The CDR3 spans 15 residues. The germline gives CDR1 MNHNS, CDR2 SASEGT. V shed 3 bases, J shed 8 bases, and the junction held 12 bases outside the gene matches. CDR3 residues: CASSDEAGGFEKQYF. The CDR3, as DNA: TGTGCCAGCAGTGATGAGGCGGGGGGATTTGAAAAGCAGTACTTC.

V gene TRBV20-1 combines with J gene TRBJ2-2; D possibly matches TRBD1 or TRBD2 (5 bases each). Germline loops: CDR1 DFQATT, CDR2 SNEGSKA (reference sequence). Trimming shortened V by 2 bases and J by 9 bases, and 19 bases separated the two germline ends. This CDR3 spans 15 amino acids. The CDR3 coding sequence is TGCAGTGCTAGACCGACCGGGACGGGGAATTGGGAGCTGTTTTTT. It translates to CSARPTGTGNWELFF.

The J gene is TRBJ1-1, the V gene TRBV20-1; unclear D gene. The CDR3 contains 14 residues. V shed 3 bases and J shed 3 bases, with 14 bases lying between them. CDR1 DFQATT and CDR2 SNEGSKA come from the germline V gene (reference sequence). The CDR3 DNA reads TGCAGTGCTAGGAGCGGGGAGAGGTACACTGAAGCTTTCTTT. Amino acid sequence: CSARSGERYTEAFF.

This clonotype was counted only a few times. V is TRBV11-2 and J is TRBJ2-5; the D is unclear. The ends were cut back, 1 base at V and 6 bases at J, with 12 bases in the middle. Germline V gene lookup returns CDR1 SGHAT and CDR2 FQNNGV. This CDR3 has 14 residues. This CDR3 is CASSLVGQKQTQYF. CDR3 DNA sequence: TGTGCCAGCAGCTTAGTCGGCCAGAAACAGACCCAGTACTTC.